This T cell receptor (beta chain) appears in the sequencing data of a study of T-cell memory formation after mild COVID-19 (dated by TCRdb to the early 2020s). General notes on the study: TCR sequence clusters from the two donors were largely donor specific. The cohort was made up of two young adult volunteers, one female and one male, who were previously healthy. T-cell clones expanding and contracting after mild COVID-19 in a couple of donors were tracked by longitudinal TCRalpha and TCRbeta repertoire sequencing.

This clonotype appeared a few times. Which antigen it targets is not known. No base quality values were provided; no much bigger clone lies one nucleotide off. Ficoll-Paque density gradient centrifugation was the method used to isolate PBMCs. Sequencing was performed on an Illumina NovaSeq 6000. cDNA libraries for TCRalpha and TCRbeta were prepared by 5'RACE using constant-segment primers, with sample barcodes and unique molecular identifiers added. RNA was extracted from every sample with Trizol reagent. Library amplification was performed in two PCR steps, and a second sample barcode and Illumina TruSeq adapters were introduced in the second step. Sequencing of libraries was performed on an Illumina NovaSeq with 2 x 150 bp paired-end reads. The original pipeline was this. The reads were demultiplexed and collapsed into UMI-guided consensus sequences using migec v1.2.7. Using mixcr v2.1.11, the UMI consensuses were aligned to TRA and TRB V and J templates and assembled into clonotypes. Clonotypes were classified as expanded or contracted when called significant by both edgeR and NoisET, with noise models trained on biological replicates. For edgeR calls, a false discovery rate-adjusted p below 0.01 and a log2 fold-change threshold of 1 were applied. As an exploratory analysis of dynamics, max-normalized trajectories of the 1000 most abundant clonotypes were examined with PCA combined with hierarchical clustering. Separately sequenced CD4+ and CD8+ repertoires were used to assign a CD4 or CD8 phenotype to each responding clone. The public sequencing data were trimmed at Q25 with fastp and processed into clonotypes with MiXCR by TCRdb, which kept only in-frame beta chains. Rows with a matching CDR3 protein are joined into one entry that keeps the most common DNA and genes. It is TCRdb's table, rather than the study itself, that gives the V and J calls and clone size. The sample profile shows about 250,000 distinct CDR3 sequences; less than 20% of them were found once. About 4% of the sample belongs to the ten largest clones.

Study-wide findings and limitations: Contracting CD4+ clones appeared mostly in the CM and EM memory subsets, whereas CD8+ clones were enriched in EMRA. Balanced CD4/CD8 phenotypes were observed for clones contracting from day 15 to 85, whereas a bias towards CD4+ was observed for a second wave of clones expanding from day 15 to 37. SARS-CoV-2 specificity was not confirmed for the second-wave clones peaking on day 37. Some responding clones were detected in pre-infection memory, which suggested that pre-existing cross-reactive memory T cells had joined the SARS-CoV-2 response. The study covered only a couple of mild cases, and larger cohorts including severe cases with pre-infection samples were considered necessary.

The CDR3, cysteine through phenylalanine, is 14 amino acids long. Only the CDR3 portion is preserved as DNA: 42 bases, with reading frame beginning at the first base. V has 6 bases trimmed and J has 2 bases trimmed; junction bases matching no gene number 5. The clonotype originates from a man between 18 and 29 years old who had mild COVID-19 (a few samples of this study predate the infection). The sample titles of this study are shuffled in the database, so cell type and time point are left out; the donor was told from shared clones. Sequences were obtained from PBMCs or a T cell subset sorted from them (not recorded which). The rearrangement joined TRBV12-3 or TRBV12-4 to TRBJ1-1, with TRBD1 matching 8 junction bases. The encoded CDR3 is CASRGGQVNTEAFF. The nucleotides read TGTGCCAGCAGGGGGGGACAGGTTAACACTGAAGCTTTCTTT.